The rows below give T cell receptor beta chains drawn from one sample of a study of technical replicates of blood from a few donors. Profiled with immunoSEQ multiplex PCR; TCRdb holds only in-frame clones, not every one. Counted here are some 87,000 clones, about nine tenths occurring once; the ten biggest clones make up 0.3% to 0.45%. Material for sequencing was T cells isolated from PBMCs. These receptors all come from a human donor in good health. Each CDR3 is given with its conserved first and last residue. The order of the fields is clone size, D gene, V gene, J gene, CDR3 protein, CDR3 DNA. The D gene is left open where the match is weak. Clone size appears in some rows only: once, few, many, or a class for an expanded clone.

clone_size: NA; d_call: NA; v_call: TRBV4-3; j_call: TRBJ2-5; cdr3_aa: CASSQDGRAGETQYF; cdr3_nt: TGCGCCAGCAGCCAAGATGGGCGGGCCGGGGAGACCCAGTACTTC
clone_size: NA; d_call: TRBD2; v_call: TRBV5-1; j_call: TRBJ2-2; cdr3_aa: CASPPKTSGNTGELFF; cdr3_nt: TGCGCCAGCCCGCCGAAGACTAGCGGGAACACCGGGGAGCTGTTTTTT
clone_size: NA; d_call: TRBD2; v_call: TRBV2; j_call: TRBJ2-1; cdr3_aa: CASSEQAGSSYNEQFF; cdr3_nt: TGTGCCAGCAGTGAACAAGCGGGGAGCTCCTACAATGAGCAGTTCTTC
clone_size: NA; d_call: NA; v_call: TRBV25-1; j_call: TRBJ2-2; cdr3_aa: CASSERTPTGELFF; cdr3_nt: TGTGCCAGCAGTGAAAGGACACCGACCGGGGAGCTGTTTTTT
clone_size: NA; d_call: TRBD1; v_call: TRBV19; j_call: TRBJ1-2; cdr3_aa: CASRSDRVGGYTF; cdr3_nt: TGTGCCAGTAGGAGTGACAGGGTGGGTGGCTACACCTTC
clone_size: NA; d_call: NA; v_call: TRBV2; j_call: TRBJ1-2; cdr3_aa: CASSELGLGYGYTF; cdr3_nt: TGTGCCAGCAGTGAACTTGGCCTCGGGTATGGCTACACCTTC
clone_size: NA; d_call: TRBD1; v_call: TRBV9; j_call: TRBJ2-4; cdr3_aa: CASSDRDSLHF; cdr3_nt: TGTGCCAGCAGCGACCGGGACAGTCTCCACTTC
clone_size: NA; d_call: TRBD1; v_call: TRBV4-3; j_call: TRBJ2-7; cdr3_aa: CASSQEYGALTGNSYEQYF; cdr3_nt: TGCGCCAGCAGCCAAGAATATGGGGCTCTGACAGGGAACTCCTACGAGCAGTACTTC
clone_size: few; d_call: NA; v_call: TRBV27; j_call: TRBJ1-2; cdr3_aa: CASPISRVSYGYTF; cdr3_nt: TGTGCCAGCCCAATCTCCCGGGTATCCTATGGCTACACCTTC
clone_size: NA; d_call: NA; v_call: TRBV7-9; j_call: TRBJ2-1; cdr3_aa: CASMHVSYEQFF; cdr3_nt: TGTGCCAGCATGCACGTTAGTTATGAGCAGTTCTTC
clone_size: NA; d_call: TRBD2; v_call: TRBV27; j_call: TRBJ2-7; cdr3_aa: CASGGLAGRRYEQYF; cdr3_nt: TGTGCCAGCGGCGGACTAGCGGGACGTCGCTACGAGCAGTACTTC
clone_size: NA; d_call: TRBD1; v_call: TRBV5-5; j_call: TRBJ1-5; cdr3_aa: CASSLQGARNQPQHF; cdr3_nt: TGTGCCAGCAGCCTACAGGGGGCGCGAAATCAGCCCCAGCATTTT
clone_size: NA; d_call: NA; v_call: TRBV27; j_call: TRBJ2-7; cdr3_aa: CASSMARDTYEQYF; cdr3_nt: TGTGCCAGCAGTATGGCCCGGGACACCTACGAGCAGTACTTC